One sample yielded the 31 T cell receptor beta chains listed below, sequenced in a study of identical twins. TCRdb called the 5' RACE reads again in MiXCR, with one record for every CDR3 protein. There are about 570,000 distinct CDR3 sequences in the sample; approximately 10% occur only once, and 3% lies in the top ten. These data also featured in a second study, about yellow fever vaccine responses in identical twins.

Specimen: PBMCs. These receptors originate from a woman between 18 and 29 years old in good health.

The table lists this clonotype with a few counts. As DNA, the CDR3 is TGCAGCGTACCCTCGGCTAGCGGATCCTACGAGCAGTACTTC. Protein: CSVPSASGSYEQYF. V usage is TRBV29-1 and J usage is TRBJ2-7; 7 bases map to TRBD2. Germline lookup yields CDR1 SQVTM and CDR2 ANQGSEA. CDR3 length equals 14 residues. The ends lost 6 bases at V and 1 base at J; junction bases unmatched: 9.

This clonotype was observed many times. This chain joins TRBV29-1 and TRBJ2-7, with TRBD1 matching 10 bases. The V and J ends lost 1 base and 3 bases, in that order; junction bases with no gene match: 0. This CDR3 region has 13 residues. CDR1 and CDR2 (germline): SQVTM, ANQGSEA. The chain's CDR3 is CSVEGTGGYEQYF. CDR3 DNA: TGCAGCGTTGAAGGGACAGGGGGCTACGAGCAGTACTTC.

Only a few counts were recorded for this clonotype. The chain links TRBV12-3 or TRBV12-4 to TRBJ1-5; 7 bases map to TRBD1. The CDR3 covers 15 residues. Trimming took 6 bases from V and 1 from J; bases not matched to a gene: 6. The CDR3 region is CASSSTTGSNQPQHF. The DNA for the CDR3 is TGTGCCAGCAGCTCGACGACAGGGAGCAATCAGCCCCAGCATTTT.

This clonotype appeared many times. This sequence joins TRBV28 and TRBJ2-3; tentative D call: TRBD2 (6 bases). V was pared by 10 bases and J by 4 bases, with 15 bases between. The CDR3 sequence is 13 residues long. Germline CDR1 MDHEN, CDR2 SYDVKM. CDR3 sequence (DNA): TGTGCCACCAAGGCGGGGAATCCAGATACGCAGTATTTT. Protein: CATKAGNPDTQYF.

This clonotype was observed many times. The chain uses TRBV12-3 or TRBV12-4 and TRBJ2-7, with 10 bases lining up with TRBD1. The CDR3 length is 12 residues. Germline trimming cut 5 bases from V and 8 bases from J; bases unmatched to any gene: 3. The CDR3 reads CASSRDRGKQYF. CDR3 sequence (DNA): TGTGCCAGCAGTCGGGACAGGGGCAAGCAGTACTTC.

This clonotype has only a few counts. V and J are TRBV6-5 and TRBJ2-3; 9 bases agree with TRBD1. The germline V gene encodes CDR1 MNHEY and CDR2 SVGAGI. CDR3 length equals 17 residues. The V gene end was trimmed by 0 bases and the J gene end by 0 bases; junction bases not matched to a gene: 4. The chain's CDR3 is CASSYSVQGASTDTQYF. The CDR3, as DNA: TGTGCCAGCAGTTACTCGGTACAGGGGGCGAGCACAGATACGCAGTATTTT.

The V call is TRBV5-1, the J call TRBJ2-3; D gene uncertain. V lost 8 bases and J 2 bases, leaving 12 bases between the germline ends. CDR3 size: 13 residues. CDR1 SGHRS and CDR2 YFSETQ come from the germline V gene. The CDR3 sequence is CASLRSPTDTQYF. For the CDR3, the DNA is TGCGCCAGTCTTCGCAGTCCCACAGATACGCAGTATTTT.

This clonotype showed up just a few times. The chain recombines TRBV20-1 with TRBJ2-6; TRBD1 aligns across 9 bases. The germline CDR1 and CDR2 sequences are DFQATT and SNEGSKA (reference sequence). This CDR3 is 16 amino acids long. J lost 1 base, V lost 3 bases, and 4 bases had no gene match. As DNA, the CDR3 is TGCAGTGCTAGTTGGACAGGGGAGTCTGGGGCCAACGTCCTGACTTTC. Protein sequence: CSASWTGESGANVLTF.

This clonotype has just a few counts. The chain has TRBV5-5 and TRBJ2-5, with TRBD1 matching 9 bases. CDR3 length: 15 residues. The germline gives CDR1 SGHKS, CDR2 YYEKEE (reference sequence). After removal of 2 bases from V and 5 bases from J, the junction contained 7 bases not matched to a gene. The CDR3: CASSFRTGELETQYF. The CDR3 bases are TGTGCCAGCAGCTTCCGGACAGGGGAGTTGGAGACCCAGTACTTC.

This clonotype was detected only a few times. The chain joins TRBV5-1 to TRBJ2-3, with D perhaps matching TRBD1 or TRBD2 (5 bases each). Germline CDR1 SGHRS, CDR2 YFSETQ. The CDR3 sequence is 16 residues long. V was pared by 0 bases and J by 4 bases, with 15 bases between. The CDR3 loop is CASSLARAFSADTQYF. The CDR3 coding sequence is TGCGCCAGCAGCTTGGCCAGGGCGTTTAGCGCAGATACGCAGTATTTT.

This clonotype turned up a few times. This sequence joins TRBV11-2 and TRBJ2-7, with no clear D. Looked up from germline, CDR1 is SGHAT and CDR2 is FQNNGV. The CDR3 sequence is 15 residues long. The V end lost 5 bases, the J end lost 3 bases, and 17 bases lay between the germline ends. CDR3 in amino acids: CASSPLSPEFYEQYF. The CDR3 bases are TGTGCCAGCAGCCCCCTAAGTCCAGAATTCTACGAGCAGTACTTC.

This clonotype was seen more than once but under ten times. This chain connects TRBV12-3 or TRBV12-4 to TRBJ2-1, with 9 bases fitting TRBD2. The CDR3 totals 15 residues. The V segment lost 6 bases and the J segment 9 bases; nucleotides outside the gene matches: 12. CDR3 in amino acids: CASRGLAPGRGEQFF. CDR3 DNA sequence: TGTGCCAGCAGGGGACTAGCTCCCGGTCGAGGTGAGCAGTTCTTC.

V and J are TRBV12-3 or TRBV12-4 and TRBJ2-7; 9 bases match TRBD1. The junction had 10 bases not matched to a gene; V was cut back by 5 bases and J by 5 bases. The CDR3 contains 15 residues. CDR3 nucleotide sequence: TGTGCCAGCAGTGGGACCGGGGACAGGGTCCACGAGCAGTACTTC. Its protein is CASSGTGDRVHEQYF.

The chain uses TRBV3-1 and TRBJ2-7, with D tentatively TRBD2 (6 bases). This CDR3 contains 16 residues. Germline loops: CDR1 LGHDT, CDR2 YNNKEL (reference sequence). V lost 0 bases to trimming and J lost 5 bases, with 17 bases between them. CDR3 nucleotides: TGTGCCAGCAGCCAAGAGGATAGGCGGGGCGCGGACGAGCAGTACTTC. This codes for CASSQEDRRGADEQYF.

This clonotype was seen repeatedly, ten times or more. This chain uses TRBV15 with TRBJ2-2; maybe TRBD2 (5 bases). The V and J ends lost 3 bases and 4 bases respectively, with 9 bases between them. The germline V gene encodes CDR1 LNHNV and CDR2 YYDKDF (reference sequence). This CDR3 is built from 14 residues. This chain's CDR3 is CATSSLGSTGELFF. CDR3 DNA: TGTGCCACCAGCAGTCTGGGGAGCACCGGGGAGCTGTTTTTT.

This clonotype was detected many times. V is TRBV7-9 and J is TRBJ1-1, with unresolved D. The germline V gene has CDR1 SEHNR and CDR2 FQNEAQ (reference sequence). Trimming shortened V by 5 bases and J by 0 bases, and 7 bases separated the two germline ends. This CDR3 comprises 13 residues. The CDR3 sequence: CASSPFMNTEAFF. DNA for the CDR3: TGTGCCAGCAGCCCCTTTATGAACACTGAAGCTTTCTTT.

V gene TRBV11-2 combines with J gene TRBJ2-4, with 8 bases lining up with TRBD1. Germline V gene data show CDR1 as SGHAT and CDR2 as FQNNGV. The CDR3 is 17 amino acids. The junction had 9 bases not matched to a gene; V was cut back by 5 bases and J by 0 bases. The DNA of the CDR3 is TGTGCCAGCAGCCCGGGACAGGATTACCTAGCCAAAAACATTCAGTACTTC. Its protein product is CASSPGQDYLAKNIQYF.

The chain couples TRBV6-2 or TRBV6-3 to TRBJ1-1; D possibly corresponds to TRBD1 (5 bases). The V and J ends lost 0 bases and 3 bases respectively, with 26 bases between them. Germline V gene sequence: CDR1 MNHEY, CDR2 SVGEGT. This CDR3 spans 20 amino acids. The CDR3 protein is CASSYSAPTVRGKGDTEAFF. The CDR3 DNA follows: TGTGCCAGCAGTTACTCCGCCCCGACGGTTAGGGGTAAAGGGGACACTGAAGCTTTCTTT.

The chain combines TRBV7-2 with TRBJ2-3, with TRBD1 matching over 7 bases. The CDR3 runs to 13 residues. With V trimmed by 5 bases and J by 9 bases, 8 bases remained unmatched. Germline CDR1 is SGHTA and CDR2 is FQGNSA. The DNA of the CDR3 is TGTGCCAGCAGCCCATGGACAGGTTCGACGCAGTATTTT. The encoded protein is CASSPWTGSTQYF. Together with reference TRBV7-2 and TRBJ2-3, the CDR3 gives the full variable domain: GAGVSQSPSNKVTEKGKDVELRCDPISGHTALYWYRQSLGQGLEFLIYFQGNSAPDKSGLPSDRFSAERTGGSVSTLTIQRTQQEDSAVYLCASSPWTGSTQYFGPGTRLTVL.

The J gene is TRBJ1-1, the V gene TRBV18; D might be TRBD1 (6 bases). Germline lookup yields CDR1 KGHSH and CDR2 LQKENI. The CDR3 contains 13 residues. V was shortened by 3 bases and J by 9 bases, with 14 bases between the two germline ends. Here the CDR3 DNA reads TGTGCCAGCTCACCGGTCGGCGGACAGAAAGCTTTCTTT. Translated, it gives CASSPVGGQKAFF.

The chain employs TRBV5-1 and TRBJ2-2; 9 nucleotides align to TRBD2. Germline CDR1 and CDR2: SGHRS and YFSETQ. The ends lost 4 bases at V and 1 base at J; junction bases unmatched: 5. CDR3 length equals 16 residues. CDR3 bases: TGCGCCAGCAGCCCCGGGACTAGCCGGAACACCGGGGAGCTGTTTTTT. It is translated as CASSPGTSRNTGELFF.

This clonotype was detected ten times or more. The gene calls are TRBV12-3 or TRBV12-4 and TRBJ2-7; the D is unclear. V lost 6 bases, J lost 3 bases, and 6 bases lay in between. The CDR3 extends over 11 amino acids. The CDR3 nucleotides are TGTGCCAGCAGCGCCCTCTACGAGCAGTACTTC. Its translation is CASSALYEQYF.

V and J are TRBV19 and TRBJ2-1; 8 bases fit TRBD2. Per the germline V gene, CDR1 is LNHDA and CDR2 is SQIVND (reference sequence). The CDR3 length is 16 residues. V trimming: 0 bases; J trimming: 2 bases; junction bases outside the gene matches: 3. The DNA of the CDR3 is TGTGCCAGTAGTATAGATAGCGGGATGACCTACAATGAGCAGTTCTTC. It is translated as CASSIDSGMTYNEQFF. The variable domain in full, with the rest retrieved from reference TRBV19 and TRBJ2-1, is DGGITQSPKYLFRKEGQNVTLSCEQNLNHDAMYWYRQDPGQGLRLIYYSQIVNDFQKGDIAEGYSVSREKKESFPLTVTSAQKNPTAFYLCASSIDSGMTYNEQFFGPGTRLTVL.

The rearrangement joins TRBV11-2 to TRBJ2-7, with 8 bases identical to TRBD2. The CDR3 totals 15 residues. V lost 4 bases and J lost 4; bases outside the gene matches: 9. Germline assignment: CDR1 SGHAT and CDR2 FQNNGV. The CDR3 coding sequence is TGTGCCAGCAGCTCAGTAGCGGGACCCACGTACGAGCAGTACTTC. It codes for CASSSVAGPTYEQYF.

The table lists this clonotype with many counts. The chain links TRBV6-6 to TRBJ2-2, with unresolved D. The CDR3 is 12 residues long. V was cut by 4 bases and J by 6 bases, with 6 bases left in between. Germline V lookup: CDR1 MNHNY, CDR2 SVGAGI (reference sequence). CDR3 region: CASSFNSGELFF. DNA for the CDR3: TGTGCCAGCAGTTTCAATTCCGGGGAGCTGTTTTTT.

This clonotype was picked up a small number of times. This sequence joins TRBV7-8 and TRBJ2-5; no clear D. Germline V lookup: CDR1 SGHVS, CDR2 FQNEAQ. There are 13 residues in the CDR3. V lost 5 bases and J lost 2, with 9 bases in between. Written as DNA, the CDR3 is TGTGCCAGCAGCCACCCGACACAAGAGACCCAGTACTTC. Amino acids: CASSHPTQETQYF.

Details on this clonotype: Possible read error: a much larger clone is one base away. The rearrangement joins TRBV5-1 to TRBJ2-3, with 9 bases fitting TRBD2. The CDR3 sequence is 16 residues long. Per the germline V gene, CDR1 is SGHRS and CDR2 is YFSETQ. Trimming cost V 1 base and J 4 bases; bases outside gene matches: 7. The CDR3 region has the DNA TGCGCCAGCAGCTTGTCTCTAGCGGGGATCGCAGATACGCAGTATTTT. It encodes CASSLSLAGIADTQYF.

The chain joins TRBV11-2 to TRBJ2-4, with 15 positions matching TRBD2. V shed 5 bases, J shed 0 bases, and the junction held 8 bases outside the gene matches. From germline, CDR1 is SGHAT and CDR2 FQNNGV. The CDR3 length is 19 residues. The CDR3 here is CASSMGLAGGSVAKNIQYF. For the CDR3, the DNA is TGTGCCAGCAGCATGGGACTAGCGGGAGGATCGGTAGCCAAAAACATTCAGTACTTC.

This clonotype was observed a few times. V gene TRBV27 combines with J gene TRBJ2-3; TRBD1 aligns across 7 bases. This CDR3 spans 12 amino acids. J lost 9 bases, V lost 6 bases, and 6 bases had no gene match. Looked up from germline, CDR1 is MNHEY and CDR2 is SMNVEV (reference sequence). The CDR3 region is CASSATGWTQYF. The CDR3 DNA sequence: TGTGCCAGCAGCGCGACAGGGTGGACGCAGTATTTT.

This clonotype occurred a few times. The chain carries TRBV9 and TRBJ2-1; either TRBD1 or TRBD2 may fit D (6 bases each). The germline gives CDR1 SGDLS, CDR2 YYNGEE. Trimming took off 4 bases at V and 2 bases at J, with 13 bases between the two ends. The CDR3 consists of 15 residues. The CDR3 sequence is CASSSGGPTYNEQFF. CDR3 bases: TGTGCCAGCAGCTCCGGGGGCCCTACCTACAATGAGCAGTTCTTC.

This clonotype was counted only a few times. The V gene is TRBV20-1, the J gene TRBJ2-1, with 9 positions matching TRBD2. The CDR3 has 17 residues. Germline assignment: CDR1 DFQATT and CDR2 SNEGSKA (reference sequence). Trimming cost V 5 bases and J 2 bases; bases outside gene matches: 13. As DNA, the CDR3 is TGCAGTGCTGGACCATACCGACTAGCGGAGACCTACAATGAGCAGTTCTTC. This translates into CSAGPYRLAETYNEQFF.